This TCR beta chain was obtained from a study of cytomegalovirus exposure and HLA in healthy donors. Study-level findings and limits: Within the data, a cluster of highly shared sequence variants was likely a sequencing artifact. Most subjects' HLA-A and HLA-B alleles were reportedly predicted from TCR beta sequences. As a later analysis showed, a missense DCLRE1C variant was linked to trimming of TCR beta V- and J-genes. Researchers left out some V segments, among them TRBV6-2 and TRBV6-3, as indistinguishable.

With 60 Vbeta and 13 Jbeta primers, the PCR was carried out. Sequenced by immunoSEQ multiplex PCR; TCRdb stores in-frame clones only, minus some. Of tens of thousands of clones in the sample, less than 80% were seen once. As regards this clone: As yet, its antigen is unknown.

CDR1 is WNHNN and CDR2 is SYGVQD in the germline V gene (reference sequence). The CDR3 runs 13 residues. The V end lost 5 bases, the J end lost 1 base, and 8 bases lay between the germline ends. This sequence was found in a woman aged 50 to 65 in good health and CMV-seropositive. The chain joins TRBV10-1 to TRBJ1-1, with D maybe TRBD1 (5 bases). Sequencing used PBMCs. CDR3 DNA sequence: TGCGCCAGCAGTAAAGGGGAGAACACTGAAGCTTTCTTT. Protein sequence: CASSKGENTEAFF.